This T cell receptor (beta chain) was documented in a study of low-dose radiotherapy and immunotherapy resistance in tumors. In the study overall: Cyclophosphamide went in intravenously at 200 mg/m2 every two weeks, one day before radiation and immunotherapy.

Trimming left V 2 bases short and J 4 bases short, with 10 bases between. Germline V gene lookup returns CDR1 KGHDR and CDR2 SFDVKD. The CDR3 length is 14 residues. Both TCRalpha and TCRbeta chains were reverse transcribed with V-gene-specific primers. The authors ran 20 PCR cycles to amplify TCRs with a constant-region primer and V-primer adapter. MiXCR was run by TCRdb on the reads, yielding one entry per CDR3 protein. The profile shows about 10,000 distinct CDR3 sequences, less than 75% of them singletons. The chain carries TRBV24-1 and TRBJ1-2, with a possible D match to TRBD1 (5 bases). The sequence was obtained from a human donor with advanced metastatic prostate, ovarian, gallbladder or colorectal cancer (not recorded which). This table probably holds off-target reads from a library built for another chain. The CDR3 protein is CATSDSRTLYGYTF. CDR3 DNA sequence: TGTGCCACCAGTGATTCCCGGACACTCTATGGCTACACCTTC.